This entry is about one TCR beta chain. These data come from a study of cytomegalovirus exposure and HLA in healthy donors. The J segment lost 3 bases and the V segment lost 3 bases, leaving 10 bases of the junction unmatched. Germline-derived CDR1 and CDR2 are SGDLS and YYNGEE. CDR3 length: 16 amino acids. Only in-frame clones appear in the TCRdb table, and some are missing; sequencing was by immunoSEQ multiplex PCR. This table has some 170,000 clones, approximately 80% appearing once. The specimen sequenced was PBMCs. The genes are TRBV9 and TRBJ1-1; TRBD1 matches at 8 bases. The receptor was isolated from a man aged 25-40 years in good health and CMV-seropositive. CDR3: CASSDPRTGTDTEAFF. As DNA, the CDR3 is TGTGCCAGCAGCGACCCCCGGACAGGGACGGACACTGAAGCTTTCTTT.